This TCR beta chain was sequenced during a study of identical twins. This CDR3 is built from 15 residues. Deletions cut 4 bases from V and 1 base from J, with 13 bases between. In germline, CDR1 is KGHSH, CDR2 LQKENI. TCRdb ran MiXCR on the 5' RACE reads and lists one entry per CDR3 protein. Of 500,000 to 600,000 distinct CDR3 sequences in the sample, roughly a fifth are singletons; the top ten hold about 0.93%. These data also featured in a second study, about T cells expressing NK-cell markers.

The chain joins TRBV18 to TRBJ1-1; no definite D call. The sequenced sample was CD4+ T cells sorted from blood. The receptor was derived from a woman between 18 and 30 years old in good health. The CDR3 here is CASSLSGLTNTEAFF. CDR3 DNA: TGTGCCAGCTCACTAAGCGGACTTACGAACACTGAAGCTTTCTTT.